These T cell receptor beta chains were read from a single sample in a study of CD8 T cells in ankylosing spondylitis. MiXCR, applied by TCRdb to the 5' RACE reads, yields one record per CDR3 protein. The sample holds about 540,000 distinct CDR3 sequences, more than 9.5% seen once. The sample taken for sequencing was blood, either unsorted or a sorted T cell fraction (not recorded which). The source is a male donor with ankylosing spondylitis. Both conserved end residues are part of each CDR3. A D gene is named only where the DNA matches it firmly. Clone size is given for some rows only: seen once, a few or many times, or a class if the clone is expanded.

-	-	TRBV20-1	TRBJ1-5	CSARATGAQSNQPQHF	TGCAGTGCTAGAGCCACGGGGGCGCAGAGCAATCAGCCCCAGCATTTT
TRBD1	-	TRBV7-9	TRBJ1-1	CASSLPARDRGNTEAFF	TGTGCCAGCAGCTTACCCGCCCGGGACAGGGGGAACACTGAAGCTTTCTTT
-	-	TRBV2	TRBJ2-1	CASSARSSYNEQFF	TGTGCCAGCAGTGCTAGGAGCTCCTACAATGAGCAGTTCTTC
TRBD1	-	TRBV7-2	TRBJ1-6	CASSLVVSGGNSPLHF	TGTGCCAGCAGCTTAGTAGTATCAGGGGGGAATTCACCCCTCCACTTT
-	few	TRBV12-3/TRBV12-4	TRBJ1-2	CASSGGGYTF	TGTGCCAGCAGTGGGGGGGGCTACACCTTC
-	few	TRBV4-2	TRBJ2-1	CASSPRDGIPYNEQFF	TGTGCCAGCAGCCCCCGAGATGGTATCCCCTACAATGAGCAGTTCTTC
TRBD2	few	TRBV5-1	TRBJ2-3	CASSLSPSGTTDTQYF	TGCGCCAGCAGCTTATCGCCTAGCGGGACTACAGATACGCAGTATTTT
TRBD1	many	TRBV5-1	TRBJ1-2	CASSVGSTGTAWGYTF	TGCGCCAGCAGCGTCGGATCGACAGGGACGGCTTGGGGCTACACCTTC
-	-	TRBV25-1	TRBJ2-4	CASSEGGGAILAKNIQHF	TGTGCCAGCAGTGAGGGAGGAGGGGCCATTCTAGCCAAAAACATTCAGCACTTC
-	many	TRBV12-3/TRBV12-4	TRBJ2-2	CASNPGVVVNTGELFF	TGTGCCAGCAATCCAGGGGTAGTGGTGAACACCGGGGAGCTGTTTTTT
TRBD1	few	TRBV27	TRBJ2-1	CASSHRRQGGNEQFF	TGTGCCAGCAGCCATAGGAGACAGGGGGGCAATGAGCAGTTCTTC
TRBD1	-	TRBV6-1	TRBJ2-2	CASRPQGAGTGELFF	TGTGCCAGCAGACCACAGGGGGCGGGCACCGGGGAGCTGTTTTTT
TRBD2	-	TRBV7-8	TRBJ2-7	CASSSTRLAGGQEQYF	TGTGCCAGCAGCTCCACTCGACTAGCGGGAGGGCAGGAGCAGTACTTC
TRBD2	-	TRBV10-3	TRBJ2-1	CAIRPSGGYNEQFF	TGTGCCATCAGGCCTAGCGGGGGTTACAATGAGCAGTTCTTC
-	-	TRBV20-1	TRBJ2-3	CSVRHPSTDTQYF	TGCAGTGTTCGACACCCAAGCACAGATACGCAGTATTTT
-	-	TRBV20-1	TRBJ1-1	CSAKKGGTEAFF	TGCAGTGCTAAAAAGGGCGGCACTGAAGCTTTCTTT
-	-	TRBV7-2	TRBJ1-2	CASSYTGSGGYTF	TGTGCCAGCAGCTATACAGGGAGCGGTGGCTACACCTTC
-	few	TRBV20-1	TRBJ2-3	CSARPIDRHTQYF	TGCAGTGCTAGACCTATTGACAGACATACGCAGTATTTT
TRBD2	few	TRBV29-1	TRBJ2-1	CSVDGTNYNEQFF	TGCAGCGTTGATGGGACTAACTACAATGAGCAGTTCTTC
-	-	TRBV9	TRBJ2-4	CASSTGSPKNIQYF	TGTGCCAGCAGCACCGGGAGTCCCAAAAACATTCAGTACTTC
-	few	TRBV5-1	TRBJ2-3	CASSPFVGNTDTQYF	TGCGCCAGCAGTCCTTTTGTGGGGAACACAGATACGCAGTATTTT
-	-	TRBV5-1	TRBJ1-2	CASSTPGPANYGYTF	TGCGCCAGCAGCACCCCAGGGCCTGCTAACTATGGCTACACCTTC
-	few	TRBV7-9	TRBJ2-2	CASSPRGGGQTGELFF	TGTGCCAGCAGCCCGAGAGGTGGGGGACAAACCGGGGAGCTGTTTTTT
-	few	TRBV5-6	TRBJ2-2	CASSPVGTYTGELFF	TGTGCCAGCAGCCCCGTGGGCACGTACACCGGGGAGCTGTTTTTT
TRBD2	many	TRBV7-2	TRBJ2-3	CASSRGTSRSDTQYF	TGTGCCAGCAGCCGGGGGACTAGCCGGTCAGATACGCAGTATTTT
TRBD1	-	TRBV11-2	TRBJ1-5	CASSRGEGATQPQHF	TGTGCCAGCAGCCGGGGGGAGGGGGCGACCCAGCCCCAGCATTTT
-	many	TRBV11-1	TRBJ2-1	CASSLALRSYKGVNEQFF	TGTGCCAGCAGCTTAGCCCTCCGTAGCTACAAGGGCGTCAATGAGCAGTTCTTC
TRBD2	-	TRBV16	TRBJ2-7	CASSQSYGGKAYEQYF	TGTGCCAGCAGCCAATCTTACGGGGGGAAAGCCTACGAGCAGTACTTC
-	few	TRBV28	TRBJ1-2	CASSFQGLGYTF	TGTGCCAGCAGTTTCCAGGGCCTTGGCTACACCTTC
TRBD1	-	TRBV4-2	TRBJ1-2	CASSQQEARSGTGYGYTF	TGTGCCAGCAGCCAACAAGAGGCCCGCTCCGGGACAGGGTATGGCTACACCTTC
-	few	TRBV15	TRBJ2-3	CATSSQRPDTQYF	TGTGCCACCAGCAGCCAAAGGCCAGATACGCAGTATTTT
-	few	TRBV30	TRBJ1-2	CAWSPRGLNYGYTF	TGTGCCTGGAGCCCTCGGGGTTTAAACTATGGCTACACCTTC
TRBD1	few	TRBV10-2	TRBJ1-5	CASSGQGASQPQHF	TGCGCCAGCAGCGGACAGGGGGCAAGTCAGCCCCAGCATTTT
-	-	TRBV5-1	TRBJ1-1	CASTALDISNTEAFF	TGCGCCAGCACCGCTTTGGACATCTCGAACACTGAAGCTTTCTTT
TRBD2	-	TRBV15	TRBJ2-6	CATSTGGPGANVLTF	TGTGCCACCAGCACGGGGGGACCTGGGGCCAACGTCCTGACTTTC
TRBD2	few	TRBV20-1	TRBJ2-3	CSARASGRTDTQYF	TGCAGTGCTAGGGCTAGCGGAAGGACAGATACGCAGTATTTT
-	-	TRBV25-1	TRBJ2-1	CASSEFILAVRNEQFF	TGTGCCAGCAGTGAATTTATATTAGCGGTAAGGAATGAGCAGTTCTTC
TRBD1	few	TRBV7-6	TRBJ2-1	CASSLRDRGKPSYNEQFF	TGTGCCAGCAGCTTGCGGGACAGGGGAAAGCCCTCCTACAATGAGCAGTTCTTC
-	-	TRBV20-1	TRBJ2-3	CSAPGQPSTDTQYF	TGCAGTGCCCCCGGGCAGCCTAGCACAGATACGCAGTATTTT
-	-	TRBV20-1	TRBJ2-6	CSGRVGKRVILYHSGANVLTF	TGCAGTGGAAGGGTGGGGAAGCGGGTGATCTTATACCACTCTGGGGCCAACGTCCTGACTTTC
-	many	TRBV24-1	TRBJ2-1	CATSERGPYNEQFF	TGTGCCACCAGTGAGCGGGGACCCTACAATGAGCAGTTCTTC
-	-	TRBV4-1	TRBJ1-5	CASSQDGQGMGQPQHF	TGCGCCAGCAGCCAAGATGGGCAGGGGATGGGACAGCCCCAGCATTTT
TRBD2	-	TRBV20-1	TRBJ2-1	CSAPGPAGGPGEQFF	TGCAGTGCTCCGGGCCCAGCGGGAGGGCCAGGTGAGCAGTTCTTC
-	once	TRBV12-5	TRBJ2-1	CASGLGYNEQFF	TGTGCTAGTGGTTTGGGGTACAATGAGCAGTTCTTC
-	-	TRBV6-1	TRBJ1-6	CASTQEYNSPLHF	TGTGCCAGCACACAGGAATATAATTCACCCCTCCACTTT
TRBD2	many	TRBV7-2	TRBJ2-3	CASSLLAVDTQYF	TGTGCCAGCAGCTTACTAGCGGTAGATACGCAGTATTTT
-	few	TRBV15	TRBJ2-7	CATSRDLGSYEQYF	TGTGCCACCAGCAGAGATCTGGGGTCCTACGAGCAGTACTTC
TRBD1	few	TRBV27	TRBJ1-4	CASSWTGAGEKLFF	TGTGCCAGCAGCTGGACAGGGGCAGGTGAAAAACTGTTTTTT
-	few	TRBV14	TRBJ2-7	CASSQETRGTYEQYF	TGTGCCAGCAGCCAAGAAACGAGGGGAACCTACGAGCAGTACTTC